Described below is a single TCR beta chain sequence and its context. The CDR3 loop spans 13 amino acids. Trimming took off 5 bases at V and 1 base at J, with 9 bases between the two ends. Germline CDR1 and CDR2: MNHEY and SMNVEV (reference sequence). The assay was immunoSEQ multiplex PCR, and TCRdb's table has in-frame clones only and misses some. The profile shows roughly 320,000 clones, 85% to 90% of them singletons. Recruited during active infection, patients (from Seattle) were subsequently followed longitudinally. This sample was taken from a study of blood T cell repertoires in COVID-19. The chain links TRBV27 to TRBJ2-7; unclear D gene. The sequenced sample consisted of peripheral blood. The source of this sequence is a woman aged 50 to 60 with COVID-19, enrolled during active disease. The DNA for the CDR3 is TGTGCCAGCAGTGTCCAGGTTTCCTACGAGCAGTACTTC. It specifies CASSVQVSYEQYF.